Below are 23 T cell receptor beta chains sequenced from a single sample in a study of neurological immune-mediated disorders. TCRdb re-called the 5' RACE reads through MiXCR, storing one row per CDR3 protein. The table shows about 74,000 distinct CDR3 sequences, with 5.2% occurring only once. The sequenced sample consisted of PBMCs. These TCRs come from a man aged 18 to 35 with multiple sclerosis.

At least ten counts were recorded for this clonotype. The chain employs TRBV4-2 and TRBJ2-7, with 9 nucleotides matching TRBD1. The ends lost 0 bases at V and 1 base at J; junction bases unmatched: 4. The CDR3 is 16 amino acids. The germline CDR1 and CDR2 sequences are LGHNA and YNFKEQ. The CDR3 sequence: CASSQERTGASYEQYF. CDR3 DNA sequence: TGTGCCAGCAGCCAAGAGAGGACAGGGGCGTCCTACGAGCAGTACTTC.

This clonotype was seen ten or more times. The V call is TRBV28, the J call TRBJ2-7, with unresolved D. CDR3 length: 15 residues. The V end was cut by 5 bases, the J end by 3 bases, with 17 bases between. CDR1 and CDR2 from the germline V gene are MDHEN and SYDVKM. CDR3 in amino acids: CASSPRGAGIYEQYF. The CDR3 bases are TGTGCCAGCAGTCCCCGAGGAGCTGGAATCTACGAGCAGTACTTC.

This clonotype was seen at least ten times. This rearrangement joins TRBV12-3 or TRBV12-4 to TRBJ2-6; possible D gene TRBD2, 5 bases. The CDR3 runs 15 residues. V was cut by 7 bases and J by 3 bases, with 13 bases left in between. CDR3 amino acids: CASTLGVFGANVLTF. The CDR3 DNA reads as TGTGCCAGCACTTTGGGAGTATTTGGGGCCAACGTCCTGACTTTC.

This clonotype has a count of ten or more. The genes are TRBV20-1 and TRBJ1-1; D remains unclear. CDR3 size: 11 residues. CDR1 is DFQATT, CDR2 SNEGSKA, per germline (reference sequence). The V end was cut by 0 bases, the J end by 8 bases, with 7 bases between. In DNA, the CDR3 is TGCAGTGCTAGAGATCGGCGAGAAGCTTTCTTT. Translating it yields CSARDRREAFF.

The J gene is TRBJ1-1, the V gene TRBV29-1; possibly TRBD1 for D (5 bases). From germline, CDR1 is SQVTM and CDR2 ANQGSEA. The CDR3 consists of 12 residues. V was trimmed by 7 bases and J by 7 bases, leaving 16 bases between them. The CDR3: CSATQRGNEAFF. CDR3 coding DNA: TGCAGCGCAACTCAAAGGGGTAATGAAGCTTTCTTT.

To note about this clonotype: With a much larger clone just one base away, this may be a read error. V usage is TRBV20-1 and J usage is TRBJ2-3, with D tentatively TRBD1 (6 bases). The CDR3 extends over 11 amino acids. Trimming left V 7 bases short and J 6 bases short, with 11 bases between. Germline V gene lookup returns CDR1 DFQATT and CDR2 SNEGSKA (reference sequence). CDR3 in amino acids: CSDGQGDTQYF. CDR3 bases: TGCAGTGACGGCCAGGGGGATACGCAGTATTTT.

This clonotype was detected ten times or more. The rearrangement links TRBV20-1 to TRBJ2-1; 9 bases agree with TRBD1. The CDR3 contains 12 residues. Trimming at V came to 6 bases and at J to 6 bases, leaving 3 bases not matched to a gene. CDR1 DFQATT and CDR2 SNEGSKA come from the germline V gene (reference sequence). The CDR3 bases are TGCAGTGCCCCGACAGGGGGCAATGAGCAGTTCTTC. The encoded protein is CSAPTGGNEQFF.

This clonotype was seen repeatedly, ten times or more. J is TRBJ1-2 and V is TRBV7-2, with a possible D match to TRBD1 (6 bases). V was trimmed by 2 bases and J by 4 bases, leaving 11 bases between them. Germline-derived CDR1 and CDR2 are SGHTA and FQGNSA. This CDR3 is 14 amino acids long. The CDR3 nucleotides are TGTGCCAGCAGCTTAAATCAGGGGCCCTATGGCTACACCTTC. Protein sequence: CASSLNQGPYGYTF.

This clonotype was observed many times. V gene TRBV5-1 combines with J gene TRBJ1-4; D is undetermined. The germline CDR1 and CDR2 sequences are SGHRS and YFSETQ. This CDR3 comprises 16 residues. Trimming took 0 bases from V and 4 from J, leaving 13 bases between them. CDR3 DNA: TGCGCCAGCAGCTTGGGGGGTTCCCAGCGTAATGAAAAACTGTTTTTT. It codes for CASSLGGSQRNEKLFF.

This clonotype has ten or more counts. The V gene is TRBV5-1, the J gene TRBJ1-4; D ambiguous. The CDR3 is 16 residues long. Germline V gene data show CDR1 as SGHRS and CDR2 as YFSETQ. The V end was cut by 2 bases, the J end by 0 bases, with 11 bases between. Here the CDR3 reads CASSFGSIATNEKLFF. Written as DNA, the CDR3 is TGCGCCAGCAGCTTTGGCTCCATTGCAACTAATGAAAAACTGTTTTTT.

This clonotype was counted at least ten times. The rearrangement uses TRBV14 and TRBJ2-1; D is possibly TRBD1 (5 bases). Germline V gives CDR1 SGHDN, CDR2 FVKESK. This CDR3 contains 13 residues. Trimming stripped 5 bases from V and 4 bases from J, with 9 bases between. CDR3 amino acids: CASSTQAYNEQFF. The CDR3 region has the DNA TGTGCCAGCAGCACACAGGCTTACAATGAGCAGTTCTTC.

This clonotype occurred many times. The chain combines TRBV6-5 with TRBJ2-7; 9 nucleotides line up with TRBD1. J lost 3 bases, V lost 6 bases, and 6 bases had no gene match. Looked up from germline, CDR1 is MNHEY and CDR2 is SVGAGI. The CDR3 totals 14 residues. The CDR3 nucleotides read TGTGCCAGCAGGCTTACAGGGGGCGGCTACGAGCAGTACTTC. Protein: CASRLTGGGYEQYF.

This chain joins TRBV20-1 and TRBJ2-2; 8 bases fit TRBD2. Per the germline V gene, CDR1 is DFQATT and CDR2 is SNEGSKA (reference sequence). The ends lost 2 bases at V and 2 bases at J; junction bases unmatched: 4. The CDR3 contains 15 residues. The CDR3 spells CSARSSGLNTGELFF. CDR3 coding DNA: TGCAGTGCTAGATCTAGCGGGTTAAACACCGGGGAGCTGTTTTTT.

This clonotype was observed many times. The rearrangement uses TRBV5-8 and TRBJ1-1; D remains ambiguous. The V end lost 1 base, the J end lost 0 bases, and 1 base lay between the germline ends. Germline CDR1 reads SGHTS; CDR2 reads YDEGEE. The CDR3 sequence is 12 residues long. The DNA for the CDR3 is TGTGCCAGCAGCTTGATGAACACTGAAGCTTTCTTT. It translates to CASSLMNTEAFF.

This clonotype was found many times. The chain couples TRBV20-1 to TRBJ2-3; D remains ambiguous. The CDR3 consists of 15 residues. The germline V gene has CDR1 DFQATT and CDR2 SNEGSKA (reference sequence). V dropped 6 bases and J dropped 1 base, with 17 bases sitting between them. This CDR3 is CSALAPQSGTDTQYF. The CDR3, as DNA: TGCAGTGCCCTCGCCCCTCAAAGCGGCACAGATACGCAGTATTTT.

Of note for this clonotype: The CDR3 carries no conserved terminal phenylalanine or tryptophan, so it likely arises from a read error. DNA for the CDR3: TGCAGCGCCATAGGACAGGGGGCAGGGGAAAAACTGTTTAAT. Protein sequence: CSAIGQGAGEKLFN. The genes are TRBV29-1 and TRBJ1-4; TRBD1 matches at 11 bases. V trimming: 7 bases; J trimming: 8 bases; junction bases outside the gene matches: 9. Germline lookup yields CDR1 SQVTM and CDR2 ANQGSEA. There are 14 residues in the CDR3.

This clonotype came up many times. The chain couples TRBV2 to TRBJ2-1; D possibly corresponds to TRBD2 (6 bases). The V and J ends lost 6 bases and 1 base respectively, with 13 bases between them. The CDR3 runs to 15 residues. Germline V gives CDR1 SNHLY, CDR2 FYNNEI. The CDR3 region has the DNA TGTGCCAGCAGGAAAACTAGCCTGTCCTACAATGAGCAGTTCTTC. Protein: CASRKTSLSYNEQFF.

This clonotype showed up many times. In nucleotides, the CDR3 is TGTGCCAGCAGCCGGGACAGGGCTGACGGGGAGACCCAGTACTTC. As protein: CASSRDRADGETQYF. The genes are TRBV9 and TRBJ2-5, with 9 nucleotides matching TRBD1. From germline, CDR1 is SGDLS and CDR2 YYNGEE. The CDR3 has 15 residues. After removal of 4 bases from V and 5 bases from J, the junction contained 9 bases not matched to a gene.

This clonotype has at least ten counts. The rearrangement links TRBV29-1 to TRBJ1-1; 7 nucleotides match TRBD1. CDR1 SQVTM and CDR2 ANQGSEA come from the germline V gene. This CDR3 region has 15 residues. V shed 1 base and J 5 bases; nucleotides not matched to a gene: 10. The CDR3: CSVEVATGPGTEAFF. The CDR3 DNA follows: TGCAGCGTTGAAGTGGCGACAGGGCCGGGGACTGAAGCTTTCTTT.

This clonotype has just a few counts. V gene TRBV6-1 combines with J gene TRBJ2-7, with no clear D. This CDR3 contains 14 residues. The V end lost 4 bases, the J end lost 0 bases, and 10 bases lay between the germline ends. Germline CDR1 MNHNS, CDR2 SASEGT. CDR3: CASSARALSYEQYF. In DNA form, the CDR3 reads TGTGCCAGCAGTGCCCGGGCACTCTCCTACGAGCAGTACTTC.

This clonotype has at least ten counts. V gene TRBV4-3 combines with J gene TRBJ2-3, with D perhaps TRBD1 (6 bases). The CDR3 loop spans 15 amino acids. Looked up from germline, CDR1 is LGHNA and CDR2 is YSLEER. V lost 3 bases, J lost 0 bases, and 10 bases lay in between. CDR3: CASSQATGSTDTQYF. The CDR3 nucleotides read TGCGCCAGCAGCCAGGCGACAGGAAGCACAGATACGCAGTATTTT.

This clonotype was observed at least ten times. CDR3 in DNA: TGCAGCGTAGAAACAGATACGCAGTATTTT. It is translated as CSVETDTQYF. V and J are TRBV29-1 and TRBJ2-3; D not certain. This CDR3 contains 10 residues. Germline V CDR1 and CDR2: SQVTM, ANQGSEA. V gave up 6 bases and J gave up 3 bases, with 4 bases separating them.

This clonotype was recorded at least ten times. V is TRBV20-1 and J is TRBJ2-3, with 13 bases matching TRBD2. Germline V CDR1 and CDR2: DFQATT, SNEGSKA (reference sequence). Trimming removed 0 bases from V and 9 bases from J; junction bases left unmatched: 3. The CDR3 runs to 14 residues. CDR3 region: CSAREGLAGETQYF. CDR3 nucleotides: TGCAGTGCTAGAGAAGGACTAGCGGGGGAAACGCAGTATTTT.